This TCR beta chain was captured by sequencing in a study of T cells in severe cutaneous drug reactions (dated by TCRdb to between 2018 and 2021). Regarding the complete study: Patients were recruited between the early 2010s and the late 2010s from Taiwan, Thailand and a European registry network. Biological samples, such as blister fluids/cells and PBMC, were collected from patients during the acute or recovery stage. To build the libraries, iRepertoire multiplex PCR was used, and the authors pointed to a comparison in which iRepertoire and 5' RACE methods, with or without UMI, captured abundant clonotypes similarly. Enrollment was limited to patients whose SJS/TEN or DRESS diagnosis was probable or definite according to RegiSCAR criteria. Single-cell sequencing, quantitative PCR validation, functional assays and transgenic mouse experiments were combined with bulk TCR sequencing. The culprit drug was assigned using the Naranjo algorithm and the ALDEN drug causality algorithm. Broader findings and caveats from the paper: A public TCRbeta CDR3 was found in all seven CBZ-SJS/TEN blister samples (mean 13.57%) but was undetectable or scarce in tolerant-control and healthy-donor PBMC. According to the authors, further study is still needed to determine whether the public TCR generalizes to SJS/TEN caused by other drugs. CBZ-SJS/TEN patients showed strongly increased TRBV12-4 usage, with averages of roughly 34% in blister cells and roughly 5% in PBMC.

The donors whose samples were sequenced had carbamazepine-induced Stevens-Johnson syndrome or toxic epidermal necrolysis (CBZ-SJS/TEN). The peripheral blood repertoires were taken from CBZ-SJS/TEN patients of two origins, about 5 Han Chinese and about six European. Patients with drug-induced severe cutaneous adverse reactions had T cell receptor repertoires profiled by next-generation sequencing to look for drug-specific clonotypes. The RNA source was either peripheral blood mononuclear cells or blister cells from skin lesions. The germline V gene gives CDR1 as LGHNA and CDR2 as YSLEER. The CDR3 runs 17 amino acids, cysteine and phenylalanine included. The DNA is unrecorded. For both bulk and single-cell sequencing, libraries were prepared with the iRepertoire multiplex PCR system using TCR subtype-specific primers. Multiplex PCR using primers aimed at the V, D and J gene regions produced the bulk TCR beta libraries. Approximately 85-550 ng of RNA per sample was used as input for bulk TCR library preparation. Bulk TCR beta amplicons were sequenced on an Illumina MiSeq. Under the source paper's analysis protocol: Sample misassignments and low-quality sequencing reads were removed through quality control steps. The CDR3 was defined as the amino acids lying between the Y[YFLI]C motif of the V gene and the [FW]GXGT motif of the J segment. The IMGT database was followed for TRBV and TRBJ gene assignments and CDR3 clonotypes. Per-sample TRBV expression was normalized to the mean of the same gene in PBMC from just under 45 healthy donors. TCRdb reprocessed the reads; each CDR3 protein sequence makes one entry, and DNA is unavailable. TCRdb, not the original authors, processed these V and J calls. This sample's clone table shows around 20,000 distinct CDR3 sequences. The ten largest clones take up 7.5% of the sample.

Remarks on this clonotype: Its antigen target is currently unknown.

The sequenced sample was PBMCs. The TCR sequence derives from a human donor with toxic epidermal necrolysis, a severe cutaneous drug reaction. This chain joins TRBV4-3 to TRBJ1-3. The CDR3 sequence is CASSREPRPSSGNTIYF.